The source of this T cell receptor (beta chain) is a study of blood T cell repertoires in COVID-19. On the study more broadly: The cDNA or gDNA used as material had been derived from T cells, B-cell-depleted T cells, or PBMCs.

CDR1 is LNHNV, CDR2 YYDKDF, per germline (reference sequence). This CDR3 is 15 amino acids long. V was shortened by 5 bases and J by 5 bases, with 18 bases between the two germline ends. Seattle participants joined during active infection and were tracked over time. There are a few counts of this clone. Profiled with immunoSEQ multiplex PCR; TCRdb holds only in-frame clones, not every one. Of roughly 440,000 clones in the sample, about 91% were seen once. This chain connects TRBV15 to TRBJ1-1; no clear D. The source is a woman in her 50s with COVID-19, enrolled during active disease. Sequencing was done on a sample of peripheral blood. The CDR3 sequence is CATSVMTAGGTEAFF. The CDR3 nucleotides are TGTGCCACCAGCGTAATGACCGCTGGAGGGACTGAAGCTTTCTTT. Based on the CDR3 plus reference TRBV15 and TRBJ1-1, the full variable domain is DAMVIQNPRYQVTQFGKPVTLSCSQTLNHNVMYWYQQKSSQAPKLLFHYYDKDFNNEADTPDNFQSRRPNTSFCFLDIRSPGLGDTAMYLCATSVMTAGGTEAFFGQGTRLTVV.